A selection of T cell receptor beta chains follows, all from one sample in a study of T cell changes during pregnancy in multiple sclerosis. TCRdb's table, derived via immunoSEQ multiplex PCR, lists solely in-frame clones and lacks some. Altogether 40,000 to 45,000 clones are present, over 75% being singletons, with the ten largest covering 0.7%. The source material was CD4+ T cells from peripheral blood mononuclear cells, sampled before pregnancy. The receptors derive from a female donor with multiple sclerosis, enrolled in a pregnancy study. Both conserved end residues are part of each CDR3.

j_call v_call cdr3_aa
TRBJ2-7 TRBV6-6 CACRDRAYEQYF
TRBJ2-1 TRBV4-3 CASSQERHYNEQFF
TRBJ1-1 TRBV4-2 CASSPLGGADTEAFF
TRBJ1-2 TRBV19 CASSIRGSHGYTF
TRBJ2-5 TRBV12-5 CASGLGSAGSRETQYF
TRBJ1-3 TRBV4-3 CASSQGQGNTIYF
TRBJ1-5 TRBV18 CASSQTGDNQPQHF
TRBJ2-5 TRBV28 CASSFSRGEETQYF
TRBJ2-2 TRBV25-1 CASSEMGAGNTGELFF
TRBJ1-1 TRBV19 CASSGRQGKGLSRISEAFF
TRBJ1-3 TRBV28 CASSLDMRQAGNTIYF
TRBJ2-1 TRBV11-2 CASRTTSGRWNEQFF
TRBJ2-7 TRBV20-1 CSARWEYEQYF
TRBJ2-2 TRBV2 CASSNEGASTGELFF